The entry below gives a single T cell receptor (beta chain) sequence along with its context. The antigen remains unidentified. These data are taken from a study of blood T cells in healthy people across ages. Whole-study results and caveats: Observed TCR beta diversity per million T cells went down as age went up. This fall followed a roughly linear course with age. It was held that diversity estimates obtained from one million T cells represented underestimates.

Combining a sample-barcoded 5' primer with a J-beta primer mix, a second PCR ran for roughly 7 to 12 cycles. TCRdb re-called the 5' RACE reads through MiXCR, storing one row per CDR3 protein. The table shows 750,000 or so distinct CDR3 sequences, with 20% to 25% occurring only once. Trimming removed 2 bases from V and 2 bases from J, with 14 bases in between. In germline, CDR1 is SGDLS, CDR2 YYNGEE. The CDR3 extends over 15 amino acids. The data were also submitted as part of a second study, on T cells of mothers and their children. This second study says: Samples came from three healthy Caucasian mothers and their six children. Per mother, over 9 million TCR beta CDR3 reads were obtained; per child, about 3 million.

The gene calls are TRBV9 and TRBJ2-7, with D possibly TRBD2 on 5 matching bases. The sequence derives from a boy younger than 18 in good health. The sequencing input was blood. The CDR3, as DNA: TGTGCCAGCAGCGTGGATTCCGGGGTGACCTACGAGCAGTACTTC. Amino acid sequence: CASSVDSGVTYEQYF.